The 22 T cell receptor beta chains given below trace back to one sample, sequenced in a study of blood T cell repertoires in COVID-19. Profiled with immunoSEQ multiplex PCR; TCRdb holds only in-frame clones, not every one. This table holds approximately 270,000 clones, just under 90% found once. The sequenced material came from PBMCs or T cells enriched from blood (not recorded which). The source is a woman aged 30 to 39 with acute COVID-19.

The rearrangement links TRBV4-3 to TRBJ1-2, with a possible D match to TRBD1 (6 bases). The germline V gene has CDR1 LGHNA and CDR2 YSLEER. With 0 bases removed from V and 4 bases from J, the gap between germline ends came to 12 bases. CDR3 length: 15 residues. Here the CDR3 DNA reads TGCGCCAGCAGCCAAGATCACAGGGCGGTCTATGGCTACACCTTC. Translated, it gives CASSQDHRAVYGYTF.

The chain employs TRBV10-3 and TRBJ1-1; D gene unclear. V lost 0 bases and J lost 3, with 11 bases in between. The CDR3 contains 15 residues. Germline V lookup: CDR1 ENHRY, CDR2 SYGVKD. DNA of the CDR3: TGTGCCATCAGTGAGTCTATAAGCGGGGACACTGAAGCTTTCTTT. Residues: CAISESISGDTEAFF.

The genes are TRBV27 and TRBJ1-2; D unclear. CDR1 is MNHEY and CDR2 is SMNVEV in the germline V gene (reference sequence). The V end was cut by 8 bases, the J end by 4 bases, with 17 bases between. This CDR3 contains 14 residues. The CDR3 sequence is CASGAREAGYGYTF. In nucleotides, the CDR3 is TGTGCCAGCGGAGCCCGGGAGGCTGGCTATGGCTACACCTTC.

This clone has more than one count but fewer than ten. The chain links TRBV7-6 to TRBJ1-3; maybe TRBD1 (6 bases). This CDR3 comprises 15 residues. Deletions cut 4 bases from V and 4 bases from J, with 14 bases between. The germline V gene encodes CDR1 SGHVS and CDR2 FNYEAQ. The CDR3 sequence: CASSSLSRGGNTIYF. The CDR3 nucleotides are TGTGCCAGCAGCTCACTCTCCAGGGGCGGAAACACCATATATTTT.

The CDR3 region is CASSQPGTGTDTQYF. The DNA of the CDR3 is TGTGCCAGCAGTCAACCTGGGACAGGCACAGATACGCAGTATTTT. This chain links TRBV28 with TRBJ2-3; TRBD1 aligns across 7 bases. With V trimmed by 5 bases and J by 1 base, 6 bases remained unmatched. This CDR3 has 15 residues. Looked up from germline, CDR1 is MDHEN and CDR2 is SYDVKM.

This chain joins TRBV29-1 and TRBJ2-6; no clear D gene. The germline V gene encodes CDR1 SQVTM and CDR2 ANQGSEA. V dropped 5 bases and J dropped 6 bases, with 11 bases sitting between them. The CDR3 runs 13 residues. The CDR3 bases are TGCAGCGTTTCCGATCAGGAGGCCAACGTCCTGACTTTC. Translated: CSVSDQEANVLTF.

The CDR3, as DNA: TGTGCCAGCACGGTGGCGGGGGGGGCATACGAGCAGTACTTC. Its protein is CASTVAGGAYEQYF. The V and J genes are TRBV28 and TRBJ2-7, with 9 bases matching TRBD2. Germline loops: CDR1 MDHEN, CDR2 SYDVKM. The CDR3 sequence is 14 residues long. V trimming: 7 bases; J trimming: 4 bases; junction bases outside the gene matches: 8.

The chain links TRBV4-3 to TRBJ2-7, with TRBD1 matching over 7 bases. Trimming at V came to 0 bases and at J to 2 bases, leaving 7 bases not matched to a gene. Germline V gene sequence: CDR1 LGHNA, CDR2 YSLEER. The CDR3 contains 16 residues. CDR3: CASSQDTTGLTYEQYF. The CDR3 DNA sequence: TGCGCCAGCAGCCAAGATACGACAGGGCTAACCTACGAGCAGTACTTC.

This chain connects TRBV9 to TRBJ2-3; 10 nucleotides match TRBD2. J lost 0 bases, V lost 4 bases, and 17 bases had no gene match. The germline CDR1 and CDR2 sequences are SGDLS and YYNGEE. The CDR3 has 20 residues. Here the CDR3 reads CASSPRGGLAGVTSTDTQYF. DNA for the CDR3: TGTGCCAGCAGCCCCCGGGGTGGGCTAGCGGGAGTTACCAGCACAGATACGCAGTATTTT. Based on the CDR3 plus reference TRBV9 and TRBJ2-3, the full variable domain is DSGVTQTPKHLITATGQRVTLRCSPRSGDLSVYWYQQSLDQGLQFLIQYYNGEERAKGNILERFSAQQFPDLHSELNLSSLELGDSALYFCASSPRGGLAGVTSTDTQYFGPGTRLTVL.

The V gene is TRBV6-5, the J gene TRBJ2-5, with 13 bases matching TRBD2. The CDR3 is 14 residues long. The ends lost 6 bases at V and 5 bases at J; junction bases unmatched: 3. Germline V lookup: CDR1 MNHEY, CDR2 SVGAGI. As DNA, the CDR3 is TGTGCCAGCAGACTAGCGGGAGGGCCGGAGACCCAGTACTTC. Its translation: CASRLAGGPETQYF.

The CDR3 region has the DNA TGCGCCAGCAGCCAAGATGCTAGCGGGAAAACCTACGAGCAGTACTTC. It specifies CASSQDASGKTYEQYF. The chain links TRBV4-1 to TRBJ2-7, with 9 nucleotides matching TRBD2. Germline assignment: CDR1 MGHRA and CDR2 YSYEKL. The CDR3 is made up of 16 amino acids. The V segment lost 0 bases and the J segment 2 bases; nucleotides outside the gene matches: 5.

The rearrangement joins TRBV27 to TRBJ1-1; D remains ambiguous. CDR3 length equals 12 residues. CDR1 and CDR2 from the germline V gene are MNHEY and SMNVEV (reference sequence). Trimming took off 4 bases at V and 5 bases at J, with 8 bases between the two ends. CDR3 nucleotide sequence: TGTGCCAGCAGTTCCTACGGGACTGAAGCTTTCTTT. Residues: CASSSYGTEAFF.

V is TRBV10-3 and J is TRBJ1-1; the D is unclear. Germline CDR1 is ENHRY and CDR2 is SYGVKD. V lost 0 bases to trimming and J lost 6 bases, with 11 bases between them. CDR3 length: 14 amino acids. CDR3 in amino acids: CAISESGRTSEAFF. The CDR3 nucleotides are TGTGCCATCAGTGAGTCGGGTAGGACTTCTGAAGCTTTCTTT.

The chain's CDR3 is CASSTQAGTDTQYF. The DNA for the CDR3 is TGTGCCAGCAGCACCCAAGCGGGAACAGATACGCAGTATTTT. This rearrangement joins TRBV7-9 to TRBJ2-3; TRBD2 aligns across 7 bases. V dropped 5 bases and J dropped 3; count of bases not matched to a gene: 5. This CDR3 region has 14 residues. Per germline, CDR1 SEHNR and CDR2 FQNEAQ (reference sequence).

The J gene is TRBJ2-3, the V gene TRBV3-1 (or the pseudogene TRBV3-2); 7 nucleotides agree with TRBD2. The germline gives CDR1 LGHDT, CDR2 YNNKEL (reference sequence). After removal of 4 bases from V and 1 base from J, the junction contained 8 bases not matched to a gene. The CDR3 spans 16 residues. DNA of the CDR3: TGTGCCAGCAGCCCCAGGCGGGAGCGGGGCACAGATACGCAGTATTTT. It specifies CASSPRRERGTDTQYF.

The CDR3 spells CASSLGLAGELFF. The CDR3 DNA sequence: TGCGCCAGCAGCTTGGGGCTGGCCGGGGAGCTGTTTTTT. The chain combines TRBV5-1 with TRBJ2-2; D remains unclear. The CDR3 length is 13 residues. Germline V lookup: CDR1 SGHRS, CDR2 YFSETQ. V lost 0 bases to trimming and J lost 6 bases, with 6 bases between them.

The genes are TRBV28 and TRBJ2-7, with 13 bases that match TRBD2. J lost 0 bases, V lost 8 bases, and 1 base had no gene match. The germline gives CDR1 MDHEN, CDR2 SYDVKM. This CDR3 has 14 residues. The CDR3 region has the DNA TGTGCCAGCTGGACTAGCGGGAGCTCCTACGAGCAGTACTTC. It is translated as CASWTSGSSYEQYF.

This clone showed up just once. This sequence joins TRBV11-1 and TRBJ2-1; possible D gene TRBD1, 6 bases. The CDR3 extends over 13 amino acids. CDR1 and CDR2 (germline): SGHAT, FQDESV (reference sequence). V lost 2 bases and J 9 bases, leaving 11 bases between the germline ends. The DNA of the CDR3 is TGTGCCAGCAGCTTAACACAGGGTACTGAGCAGTTCTTC. It codes for CASSLTQGTEQFF. Based on the CDR3 plus reference TRBV11-1 and TRBJ2-1, the full variable domain is EAEVAQSPRYKITEKSQAVAFWCDPISGHATLYWYRQILGQGPELLVQFQDESVVDDSQLPKDRFSAERLKGVDSTLKIQPAELGDSAMYLCASSLTQGTEQFFGPGTRLTVL.

This rearrangement joins TRBV2 to TRBJ2-7; weak D call: TRBD1 (6 bases). The CDR3 totals 16 residues. Germline V lookup: CDR1 SNHLY, CDR2 FYNNEI. The V end lost 4 bases, the J end lost 0 bases, and 16 bases lay between the germline ends. This chain's CDR3 is CASSGYDRILSYEQYF. As DNA, the CDR3 is TGTGCCAGCAGTGGGTACGACAGGATACTCTCCTACGAGCAGTACTTC.

The chain links TRBV28 to TRBJ2-7, with D possibly TRBD2 on 5 matching bases. V gave up 6 bases and J gave up 2 bases, with 8 bases separating them. CDR3 length: 12 amino acids. Germline CDR1 and CDR2: MDHEN and SYDVKM. The CDR3 DNA reads as TGTGCCAGCAGACGGGATCCCTACGAGCAGTACTTC. Its protein product is CASRRDPYEQYF.

This clone was picked up a small number of times. V is TRBV28 and J is TRBJ2-7; D may be TRBD1 (5 bases). This CDR3 contains 14 residues. Germline V gene data show CDR1 as MDHEN and CDR2 as SYDVKM. Deletions cut 6 bases from V and 5 bases from J, with 17 bases between. CDR3 coding DNA: TGTGCCAGCAGGTCTGATAGGACATCCCACGAGCAGTACTTC. Amino acids: CASRSDRTSHEQYF.

V is TRBV19 and J is TRBJ2-2; 8 bases agree with TRBD1. The CDR3 is 15 amino acids. Germline values: CDR1 LNHDA, CDR2 SQIVND (reference sequence). Germline trimming cut 6 bases from V and 2 bases from J; bases unmatched to any gene: 5. CDR3 sequence reads: CASRTGTGNTGELFF. The CDR3 DNA is TGTGCCAGTAGAACCGGGACAGGTAACACCGGGGAGCTGTTTTTT.